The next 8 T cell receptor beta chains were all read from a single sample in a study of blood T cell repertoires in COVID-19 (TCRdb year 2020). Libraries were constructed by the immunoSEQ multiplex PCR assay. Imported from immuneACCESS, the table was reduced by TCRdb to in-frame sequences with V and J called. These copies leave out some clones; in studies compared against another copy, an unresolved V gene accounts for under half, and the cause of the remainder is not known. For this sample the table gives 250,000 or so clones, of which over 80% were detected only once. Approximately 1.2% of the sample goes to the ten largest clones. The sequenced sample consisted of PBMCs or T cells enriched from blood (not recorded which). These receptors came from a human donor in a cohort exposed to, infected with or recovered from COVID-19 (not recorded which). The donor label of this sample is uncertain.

CDR3: CASSDGITYNEQFF. In nucleotides, the CDR3 is TGTGCCAGCAGCGACGGGATAACCTACAATGAGCAGTTCTTC. The chain is built from TRBV7-9 and TRBJ2-1, with D perhaps TRBD2 (5 bases). There are 14 residues in the CDR3. Trimming stripped 5 bases from V and 2 bases from J, with 10 bases between. Germline CDR1 and CDR2: SEHNR and FQNEAQ (reference sequence).

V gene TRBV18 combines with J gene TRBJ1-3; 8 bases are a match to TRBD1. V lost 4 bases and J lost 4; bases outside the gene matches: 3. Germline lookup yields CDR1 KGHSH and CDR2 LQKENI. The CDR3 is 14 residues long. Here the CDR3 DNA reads TGTGCCAGCTCACTGACAGGGGCAGGAAACACCATATATTTT. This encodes CASSLTGAGNTIYF. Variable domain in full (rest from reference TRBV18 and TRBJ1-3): NAGVMQNPRHLVRRRGQEARLRCSPMKGHSHVYWYRQLPEEGLKFMVYLQKENIIDESGMPKERFSAEFPKEGPSILRIQQVVRGDSAAYFCASSLTGAGNTIYFGEGSWLTVV.

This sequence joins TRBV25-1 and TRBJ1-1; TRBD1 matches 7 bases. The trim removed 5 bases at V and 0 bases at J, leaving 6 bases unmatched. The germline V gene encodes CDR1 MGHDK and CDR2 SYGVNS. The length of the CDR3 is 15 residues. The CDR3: CASSLQGSMNTEAFF. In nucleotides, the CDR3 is TGTGCCAGCAGTCTACAGGGGTCGATGAACACTGAAGCTTTCTTT.

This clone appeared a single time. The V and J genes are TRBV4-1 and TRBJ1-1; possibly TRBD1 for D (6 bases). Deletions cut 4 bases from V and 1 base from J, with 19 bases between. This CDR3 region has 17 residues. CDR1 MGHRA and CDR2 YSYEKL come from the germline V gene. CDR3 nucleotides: TGCGCCAGCAGCCCTACCCCCCGAGGGGGGGCGAACACTGAAGCTTTCTTT. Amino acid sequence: CASSPTPRGGANTEAFF.

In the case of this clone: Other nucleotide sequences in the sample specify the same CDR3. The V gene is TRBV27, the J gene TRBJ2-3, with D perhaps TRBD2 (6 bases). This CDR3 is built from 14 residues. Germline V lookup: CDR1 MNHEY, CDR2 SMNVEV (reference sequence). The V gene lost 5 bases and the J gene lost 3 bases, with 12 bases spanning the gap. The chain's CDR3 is CASSPLRGTDTQYF. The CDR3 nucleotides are TGTGCCAGCAGTCCCCTCCGGGGGACAGATACGCAGTATTTT.

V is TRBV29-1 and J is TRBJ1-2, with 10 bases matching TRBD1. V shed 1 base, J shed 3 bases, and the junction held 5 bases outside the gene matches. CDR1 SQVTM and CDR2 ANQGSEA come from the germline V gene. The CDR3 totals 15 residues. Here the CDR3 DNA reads TGCAGCGTTGAAGTCCGGACAGGGGGAGACTATGGCTACACCTTC. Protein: CSVEVRTGGDYGYTF.

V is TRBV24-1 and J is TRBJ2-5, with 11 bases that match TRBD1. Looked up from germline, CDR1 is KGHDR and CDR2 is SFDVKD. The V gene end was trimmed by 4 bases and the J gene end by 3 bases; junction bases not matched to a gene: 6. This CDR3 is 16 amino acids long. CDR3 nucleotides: TGTGCCACCAGTGACCCCGGGACAGGGGGAAAAGAGACCCAGTACTTC. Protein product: CATSDPGTGGKETQYF.

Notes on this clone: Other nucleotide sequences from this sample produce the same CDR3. The CDR3, as DNA: TGTGCCAGCAGTCTGGGACAGGGGGCGTACGAGCAGTACTTC. Encoded protein: CASSLGQGAYEQYF. The chain has TRBV27 and TRBJ2-7; 12 positions agree with TRBD1. J lost 4 bases, V lost 5 bases, and 3 bases had no gene match. The CDR3 consists of 14 residues. Germline loops: CDR1 MNHEY, CDR2 SMNVEV (reference sequence).